This T cell receptor beta chain was identified in a study of T cells in narcolepsy. Study overall: Healthy controls were enrolled alongside patients with narcolepsy type 1 or type 2.

Profiled with immunoSEQ multiplex PCR; TCRdb holds only in-frame clones, not every one. Of some 34,000 clones in the sample, roughly 80% were seen once. The study, taken as a whole, reports: Healthy controls reportedly lacked the autoreactive clonotypes serially found in patients' blood. Autoreactive HCRT-specific and TRIB2-specific clonotypes were marked in same-patient CSF-versus-blood CD4+ comparisons.

The table lists this clone with a count of one. Its matching antigen is unknown. V lost 6 bases and J lost 2, with 5 bases in between. The CDR3 runs 13 residues. Germline CDR1 reads SGHTA; CDR2 reads FQGNSA. The source material was memory (CD45RA-) CD4+ T cells from blood. The rearrangement joins TRBV7-2 to TRBJ2-6; no reliable D call. This clonotype originated in a human donor in good health. Here the CDR3 DNA reads TGTGCCAGCAGAATGACTGGGGCCAACGTCCTGACTTTC. Translated, it gives CASRMTGANVLTF.